Sequencing of this TCR beta chain was carried out in a study of T cell changes during pregnancy in multiple sclerosis. The CDR3 length is 16 residues. Germline assignment: CDR1 WNHNN and CDR2 SYGVQD (reference sequence). Unmatched junction bases numbered 9, after V lost 5 bases and J lost 6 bases. Using immunoSEQ multiplex PCR, the repertoire was profiled, and TCRdb retains in-frame clones only, with some absent. The table records roughly 57,000 clones, less than 95% of them present only once. Only one count was recorded for this clone. The receptor was derived from a female donor with multiple sclerosis, enrolled in a pregnancy study. Sequencing used CD8+ T cells from peripheral blood mononuclear cells, obtained after pregnancy. The chain combines TRBV10-1 with TRBJ2-1; 11 bases align to TRBD2. The DNA of the CDR3 is TGCGCCAGCAGTTCAAACCTAGCGGGAGGCTCCAATGAGCAGTTCTTC. Its protein product is CASSSNLAGGSNEQFF.